This T cell receptor (beta chain) was retrieved from a study of Graves' ophthalmopathy and Graves' hyperthyroidism. Overall study: Investigators collected peripheral blood at initial diagnosis, before any treatment was given.

With 3 bases removed from V and 3 bases from J, the gap between germline ends came to 15 bases. The length of the CDR3 is 15 residues. The V gene's germline CDR1 is MDHEN and CDR2 SYDVKM. Ophthalmopathy donors showed moderate-to-severe activity, CAS ≥3, NOSPECS ≥4 and a duration under 3 months. None of the included patients had other autoimmune diseases, uncontrolled infections, pregnancy or lactation, as these led to exclusion. Regarding the study as a whole: Ophthalmopathy versus stable hyperthyroidism: 13-signature model gave around 90% sensitivity, 75% to 82% specificity.

Concerning this clonotype: Antigen: not known.

Amplification from RNA transcripts yielded the TCR beta CDR3 regions. The library came from an HTBI-primed first-round RT-PCR and a second-round multiplex PCR. One entry per CDR3 protein, called by TCRdb with MiXCR from the multiplex PCR reads. The profile shows approximately 160,000 distinct CDR3 sequences, less than 45% of them singletons. This clonotype originated in a woman between 40 and 55 years old with Graves' ophthalmopathy. Material: peripheral blood. This chain uses TRBV28 with TRBJ2-7; no reliable D call. CDR3 sequence: CASSFLGPPGYEQYF. The CDR3 bases are TGTGCCAGCAGTTTTTTGGGCCCTCCAGGCTACGAGCAGTACTTC.